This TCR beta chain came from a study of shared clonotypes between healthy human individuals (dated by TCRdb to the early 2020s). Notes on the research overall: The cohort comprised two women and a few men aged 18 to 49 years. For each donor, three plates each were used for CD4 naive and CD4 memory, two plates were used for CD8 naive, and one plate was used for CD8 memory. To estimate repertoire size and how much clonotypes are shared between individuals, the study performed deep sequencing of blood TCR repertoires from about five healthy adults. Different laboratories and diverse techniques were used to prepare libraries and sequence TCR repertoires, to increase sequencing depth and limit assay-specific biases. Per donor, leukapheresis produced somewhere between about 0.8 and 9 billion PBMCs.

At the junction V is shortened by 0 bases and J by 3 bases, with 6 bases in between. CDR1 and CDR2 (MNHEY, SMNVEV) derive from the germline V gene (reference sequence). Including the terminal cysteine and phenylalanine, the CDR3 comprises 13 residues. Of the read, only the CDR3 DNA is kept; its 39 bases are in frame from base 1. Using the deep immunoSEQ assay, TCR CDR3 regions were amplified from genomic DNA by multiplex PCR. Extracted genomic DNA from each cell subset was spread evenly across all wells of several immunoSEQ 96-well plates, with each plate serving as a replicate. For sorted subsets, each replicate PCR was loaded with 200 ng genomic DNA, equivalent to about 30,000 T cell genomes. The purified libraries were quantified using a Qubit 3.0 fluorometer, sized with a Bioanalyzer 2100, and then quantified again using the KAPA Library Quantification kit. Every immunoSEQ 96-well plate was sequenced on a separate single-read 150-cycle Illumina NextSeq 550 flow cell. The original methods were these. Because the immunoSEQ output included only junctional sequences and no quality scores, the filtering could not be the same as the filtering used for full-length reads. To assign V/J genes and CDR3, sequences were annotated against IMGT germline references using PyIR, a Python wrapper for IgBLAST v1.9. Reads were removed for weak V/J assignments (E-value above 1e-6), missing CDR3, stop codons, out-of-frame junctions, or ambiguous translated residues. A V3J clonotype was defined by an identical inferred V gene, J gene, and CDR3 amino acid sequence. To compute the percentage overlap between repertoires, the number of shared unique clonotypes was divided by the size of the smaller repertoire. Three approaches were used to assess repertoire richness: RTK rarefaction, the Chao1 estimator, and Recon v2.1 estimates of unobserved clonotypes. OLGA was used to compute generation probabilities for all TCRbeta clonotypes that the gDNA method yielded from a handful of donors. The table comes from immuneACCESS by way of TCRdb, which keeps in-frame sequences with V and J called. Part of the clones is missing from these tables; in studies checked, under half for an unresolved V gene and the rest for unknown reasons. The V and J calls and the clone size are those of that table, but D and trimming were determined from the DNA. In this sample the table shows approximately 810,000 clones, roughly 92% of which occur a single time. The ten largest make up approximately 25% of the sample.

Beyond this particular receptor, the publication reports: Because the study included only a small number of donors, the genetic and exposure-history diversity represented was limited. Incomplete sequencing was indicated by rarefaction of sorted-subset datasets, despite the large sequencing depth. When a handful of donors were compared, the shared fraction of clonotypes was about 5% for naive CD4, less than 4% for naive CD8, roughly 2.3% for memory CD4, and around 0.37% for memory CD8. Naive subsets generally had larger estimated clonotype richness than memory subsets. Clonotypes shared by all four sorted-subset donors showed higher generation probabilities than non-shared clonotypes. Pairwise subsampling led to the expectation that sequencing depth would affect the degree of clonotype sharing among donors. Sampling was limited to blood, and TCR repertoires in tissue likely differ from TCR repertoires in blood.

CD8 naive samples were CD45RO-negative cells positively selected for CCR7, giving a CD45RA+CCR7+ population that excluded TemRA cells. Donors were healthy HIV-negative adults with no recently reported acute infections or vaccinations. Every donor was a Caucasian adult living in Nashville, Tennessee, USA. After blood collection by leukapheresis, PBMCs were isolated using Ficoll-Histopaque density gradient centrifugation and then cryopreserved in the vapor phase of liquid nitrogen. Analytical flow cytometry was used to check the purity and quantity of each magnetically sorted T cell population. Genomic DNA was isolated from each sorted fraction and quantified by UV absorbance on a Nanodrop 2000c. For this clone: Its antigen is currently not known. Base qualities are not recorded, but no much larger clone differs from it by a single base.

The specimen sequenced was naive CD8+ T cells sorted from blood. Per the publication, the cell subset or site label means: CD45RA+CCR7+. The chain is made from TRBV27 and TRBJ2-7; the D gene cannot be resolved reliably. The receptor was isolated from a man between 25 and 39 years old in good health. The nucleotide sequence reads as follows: TGTGCCAGCAGTTTATCTCAGGTCTACGAGCAGTACTTC. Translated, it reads CASSLSQVYEQYF.